The rows below give T cell receptor beta chains drawn from one sample of a study of cytomegalovirus exposure and HLA in healthy donors. Generated by immunoSEQ multiplex PCR, the TCRdb table keeps only in-frame clones and is missing some. The sample totals about 53,000 clones. Source material: PBMCs. All receptors come from a young man in good health and CMV-seropositive. CDR3s include the opening cysteine and the closing phenylalanine or tryptophan. The D gene is left open where the match is weak.

V: TRBV28; J: TRBJ2-2; D: TRBD1; length: 17; DNA: TGTGCCAGCACCACACCCTGGGACAGGGGGTCGGCCGGGGAGCTGTTTTTT; CDR3: CASTTPWDRGSAGELFF
V: TRBV27; J: TRBJ2-7; D: TRBD2; length: 14; DNA: TGTGCCAGCAGTTCAGGAGGAACTAGCGGCGAGCAGTACTTC; CDR3: CASSSGGTSGEQYF
V: TRBV27; J: TRBJ1-4; D: TRBD1; length: 17; DNA: TGTGCCAGCAGTTCGATTAAGACAGGGGGAGCTAATGAAAAACTGTTTTTT; CDR3: CASSSIKTGGANEKLFF
V: TRBV7-8; J: TRBJ1-2; D: TRBD1; length: 14; DNA: TGTGCCAGCAGCCCGAACCGGGACAGGGGGAGGTACACCTTC; CDR3: CASSPNRDRGRYTF
V: TRBV25-1; J: TRBJ2-7; D: NA; length: 13; DNA: TGTGCCAGCAGTGAATCAGGGGCTAGCGAGCAGTACTTC; CDR3: CASSESGASEQYF
V: TRBV7-8; J: TRBJ2-1; D: TRBD1; length: 15; DNA: TGTGCCAGCAGCCAAAGCCGGGACAGAAGAAATGAGCAGTTCTTC; CDR3: CASSQSRDRRNEQFF
V: TRBV11-2; J: TRBJ2-7; D: TRBD2; length: 13; DNA: TGTGCCAGCAGCGTAAGCGGGATATACGAGCAGTACTTC; CDR3: CASSVSGIYEQYF
V: TRBV18; J: TRBJ2-2; D: NA; length: 14; DNA: TGTGCCAGCTCACCCCCAGGGAACACCGGGGAGCTGTTTTTT; CDR3: CASSPPGNTGELFF
V: TRBV28; J: TRBJ2-3; D: NA; length: 13; DNA: TGTGCCAGCGGAGACGGGAGCACAGATACGCAGTATTTT; CDR3: CASGDGSTDTQYF
V: TRBV13; J: TRBJ2-3; D: TRBD1; length: 15; DNA: TGTGCCAGCAGCACTACAGGGGGCAAGACAGATACGCAGTATTTT; CDR3: CASSTTGGKTDTQYF
V: TRBV28; J: TRBJ2-3; D: TRBD1; length: 14; DNA: TGTGCCAGCACCGGGACAGAAAGCACAGATACGCAGTATTTT; CDR3: CASTGTESTDTQYF
V: TRBV25-1; J: TRBJ2-7; D: TRBD1; length: 15; DNA: TGTGCCAGCAGTGAACAGGGGACAGGGATCGGAGAGCAGTACTTC; CDR3: CASSEQGTGIGEQYF
V: TRBV19; J: TRBJ1-1; D: NA; length: 13; DNA: TGTGCCAGTAGTATCGGGGGGGACACTGAAGCTTTCTTT; CDR3: CASSIGGDTEAFF
V: TRBV7-9; J: TRBJ1-1; D: NA; length: 12; DNA: TGTGCCAGCAGCCCCCGGAACACTGAAGCTTTCTTT; CDR3: CASSPRNTEAFF
V: TRBV6-1; J: TRBJ2-1; D: TRBD2; length: 15; DNA: TGTGCCAGCAGAAAACCGGGACTACCTAACAATGAGCAGTTCTTC; CDR3: CASRKPGLPNNEQFF
V: TRBV6-6; J: TRBJ1-2; D: NA; length: 16; DNA: TGTGCCAGCAGTTACTCGATGGGGGGAGGGTTCATTGGCTACACCTTC; CDR3: CASSYSMGGGFIGYTF
V: TRBV6-1; J: TRBJ2-3; D: TRBD1; length: 16; DNA: TGTGCCAGCAGTGAATTAGGGGGCTTTGACACAGATACGCAGTATTTT; CDR3: CASSELGGFDTDTQYF
V: TRBV29-1; J: TRBJ1-2; D: TRBD1; length: 13; DNA: TGCAGCGTTGGGGGGACAGATTGGTCAGGCTACACCTTC; CDR3: CSVGGTDWSGYTF
V: TRBV11-3; J: TRBJ2-1; D: NA; length: 16; DNA: TGTGCCAGCAGTGAAACGTCGCCGACGGGGATAAATGAGCAGTTCTTC; CDR3: CASSETSPTGINEQFF
V: TRBV27; J: TRBJ1-1; D: NA; length: 14; DNA: TGTGCCAGCAGTCCCCAGGGAAGAGGCACTGAAGCTTTCTTT; CDR3: CASSPQGRGTEAFF
V: TRBV4-1; J: TRBJ2-5; D: TRBD1; length: 15; DNA: TGCGCCAGCAGCCAAGACAGGGACAGGGGAGAGACCCAGTACTTC; CDR3: CASSQDRDRGETQYF
V: TRBV2; J: TRBJ1-3; D: NA; length: 15; DNA: TGTGCCAGCAGTGAAGGACACATCTCTGGAAACACCATATATTTT; CDR3: CASSEGHISGNTIYF
V: TRBV7-6; J: TRBJ2-1; D: TRBD2; length: 16; DNA: TGTGCCAGCAGCTTCTCTAGCGGGAGCTCCTACAATGAGCAGTTCTTC; CDR3: CASSFSSGSSYNEQFF
V: TRBV27; J: TRBJ2-3; D: NA; length: 14; DNA: TGTGCCAGCAGTTTGGTCACTAGCACAGATACGCAGTATTTT; CDR3: CASSLVTSTDTQYF
V: TRBV28; J: TRBJ1-2; D: TRBD1; length: 14; DNA: TGTGCCAGCAGTTCTCTGGCAACAGGGGGGGGCTACACCTTC; CDR3: CASSSLATGGGYTF
V: TRBV5-6; J: TRBJ2-7; D: NA; length: 16; DNA: TGTGCCAGCAGCTTGGCCAGACACCAACCCTCCTACGAGCAGTACTTC; CDR3: CASSLARHQPSYEQYF
V: TRBV28; J: TRBJ2-3; D: NA; length: 11; DNA: TGTGCCAGCAGCTTAAGTAGCGAGCAGTATTTT; CDR3: CASSLSSEQYF
V: TRBV9; J: TRBJ2-7; D: TRBD1; length: 15; DNA: TGTGCCAGCAGCGTCCAAGGACAGGGTAGCTACGAGCAGTACTTC; CDR3: CASSVQGQGSYEQYF
V: TRBV5-1; J: TRBJ2-7; D: TRBD2; length: 15; DNA: TGCGCCAGCAGCTCGGGACCTAGCGGAGATTACGAGCAGTACTTC; CDR3: CASSSGPSGDYEQYF
V: TRBV11-2; J: TRBJ1-1; D: NA; length: 11; DNA: TGTGCCAGCAGCTTCGGCACTGAAGCTTTCTTT; CDR3: CASSFGTEAFF
V: TRBV27; J: TRBJ2-7; D: TRBD2; length: 17; DNA: TGTGCCAGCAGTTTATCCGTCAGGACTAGCGGGAGATCCGAGCAGTACTTC; CDR3: CASSLSVRTSGRSEQYF
V: TRBV7-2; J: TRBJ1-4; D: NA; length: 15; DNA: TGTGCCAGCAGCTTAGATTGGACAGAAAATGAAAAACTGTTTTTT; CDR3: CASSLDWTENEKLFF
V: TRBV11-2; J: TRBJ2-7; D: NA; length: 12; DNA: TGTGCCAGCAGCTCACCCAGGGGCGAGCAGTACTTC; CDR3: CASSSPRGEQYF
V: TRBV7-9; J: TRBJ2-3; D: NA; length: 13; DNA: TGTGCCAGCAGCCGGGACTCCACAGATACGCAGTATTTT; CDR3: CASSRDSTDTQYF
V: TRBV6-6; J: TRBJ2-1; D: NA; length: 11; DNA: TGTGCCAGCAGCAGAGGGAGTGAGCAGTTCTTC; CDR3: CASSRGSEQFF
V: TRBV19; J: TRBJ2-5; D: TRBD1; length: 15; DNA: TGTGCCAGTAGTATCCCCACAGGGGGTGAGGAGACCCAGTACTTC; CDR3: CASSIPTGGEETQYF
V: TRBV18; J: TRBJ2-3; D: TRBD2; length: 15; DNA: TGTGCCAGCTCACCACCGGAGGGGAGGGCAGATACGCAGTATTTT; CDR3: CASSPPEGRADTQYF
V: TRBV7-2; J: TRBJ2-5; D: NA; length: 14; DNA: TGTGCCAGCAGCTTACAGGGGGGAGGAGAGACCCAGTACTTC; CDR3: CASSLQGGGETQYF
V: TRBV2; J: TRBJ2-1; D: NA; length: 17; DNA: TGTGCCAGCACCAACCCTCGGAGACTAGTAGGCGTCTATGAGCAGTTCTTC; CDR3: CASTNPRRLVGVYEQFF
V: TRBV28; J: TRBJ1-5; D: NA; length: 15; DNA: TGTGCCAGCAGCCGCGCTGACAGGAAAAATCAGCCCCAGCATTTT; CDR3: CASSRADRKNQPQHF
V: TRBV6-6; J: TRBJ2-7; D: TRBD2; length: 13; DNA: TGTGCCAGCAGCCGGGACCCGGGACTAGGCCGATACTTC; CDR3: CASSRDPGLGRYF
V: TRBV5-4; J: TRBJ2-6; D: NA; length: 17; DNA: TGTGCCAGCAGCGCCGGGGACATTGGCTCTGGGGCCAACGTCCTGACTTTC; CDR3: CASSAGDIGSGANVLTF
V: TRBV10-2; J: TRBJ2-3; D: NA; length: 14; DNA: TGCGCCACCACTCGAAGCGGGCGCACAGATACGCAGTATTTT; CDR3: CATTRSGRTDTQYF
V: TRBV6-5; J: TRBJ1-1; D: NA; length: 13; DNA: TGTGCCAGCAGTTACCAGTTGAACACTGAAGCTTTCTTT; CDR3: CASSYQLNTEAFF
V: TRBV4-1; J: TRBJ2-3; D: TRBD2; length: 21; DNA: TGCGCCAGCAGCCAAGACCCAGGACTAGCGGGAGGGAGGGGGCGCACAGATACGCAGTATTTT; CDR3: CASSQDPGLAGGRGRTDTQYF